These T cell receptor beta chains were read from a single sample in a study of metastatic and nonmetastatic thyroid tumors. TCRdb used MiXCR to call clones anew from the PCR reads. The data hold 34,000 or so clones, with less than 40% observed a single time. The sample consisted of tumor tissue. These receptor sequences come from a female donor with papillary thyroid cancer or a benign thyroid nodule (not recorded which). Some clones in this sample may be carry-over from other donors' samples. The CDR3 runs from the conserved cysteine through the conserved F or W. D genes are given only for firm matches. Expanded clones get a size class; other rows say once, few or many, or leave the size out.

D	size	V	J	CDR3	DNA
TRBD1	.	TRBV6-1	TRBJ2-2	CASTGQGDTGELFF	TGTGCCAGCACCGGACAGGGGGACACCGGGGAGCTGTTTTTT
.	few	TRBV10-3	TRBJ1-6	CAISYGDLGSPLHF	TGTGCCATCAGCTACGGGGATCTGGGTTCACCCCTCCACTTT
TRBD2	.	TRBV6-2/TRBV6-3	TRBJ2-1	CASSRSGSSYNEQFF	TGTGCCAGCAGCCGTAGCGGGAGCTCCTACAATGAGCAGTTCTTC
.	.	TRBV20-1	TRBJ1-6	CSANRGVDNSPLHF	TGCAGTGCTAACCGGGGCGTAGATAATTCACCCCTCCACTTT
.	medium-sized	TRBV5-1	TRBJ2-5	CASSSVDKETQYF	TGCGCCAGCAGCTCGGTCGACAAAGAGACCCAGTACTTC
.	few	TRBV6-2/TRBV6-3	TRBJ2-1	CASSTARKSSYNEQFF	TGTGCCAGCAGCACAGCCCGTAAGAGCTCCTACAATGAGCAGTTCTTC
TRBD1	.	TRBV5-1	TRBJ2-2	CASSSTGLHTGELFF	TGCGCCAGCAGCTCGACAGGGTTGCACACCGGGGAGCTGTTTTTT
TRBD2	.	TRBV24-1	TRBJ2-2	CATSGSSGGYTGELFF	TGTGCCACCAGTGGGTCTAGCGGGGGGTACACCGGGGAGCTGTTTTTT
.	many	TRBV20-1	TRBJ1-5	CSARDLREGQNQPQHF	TGCAGTGCTAGAGATCTAAGGGAAGGACAGAATCAGCCCCAGCATTTT
.	few	TRBV28	TRBJ2-7	CASSFARGDEQYF	TGTGCCAGCAGTTTTGCACGGGGTGACGAGCAGTACTTC
TRBD1	.	TRBV7-9	TRBJ2-7	CASSLETGGYEQYF	TGTGCCAGCAGCTTAGAGACAGGGGGCTACGAGCAGTACTTC
.	few	TRBV27	TRBJ2-7	CASRGHEQYF	TGTGCCAGCAGGGGGCACGAGCAGTACTTC
TRBD2	few	TRBV12-3/TRBV12-4	TRBJ2-1	CVSIHLAGGHNEQFF	TGTGTCAGCATACATCTAGCGGGGGGGCACAATGAGCAGTTCTTC
TRBD1	.	TRBV12-3/TRBV12-4	TRBJ1-5	CASTQGQGGYSNQPQHF	TGTGCCAGCACCCAGGGACAGGGGGGTTATAGCAATCAGCCCCAGCATTTT
.	.	TRBV11-2	TRBJ2-7	CASSPTGGPYEQYF	TGTGCCAGCAGCCCCACGGGGGGCCCCTACGAGCAGTACTTC
.	.	TRBV27	TRBJ2-7	CASSSSYEQYF	TGTGCCAGCAGTTCAAGTTACGAGCAGTACTTC
.	few	TRBV6-1	TRBJ2-2	CASNRRNTGELFF	TGTGCCAGCAATCGGAGAAACACCGGGGAGCTGTTTTTT
TRBD1	few	TRBV6-6	TRBJ1-2	CASSYPGQGARNYGYTF	TGTGCCAGCAGTTACCCCGGACAGGGGGCGCGGAACTATGGCTACACCTTC
.	few	TRBV19	TRBJ2-7	CASRPTFTDEQYF	TGTGCCAGTAGGCCGACCTTTACCGACGAGCAGTACTTC
TRBD2	.	TRBV6-1	TRBJ2-1	CASTRSGGRSSYNEQFF	TGTGCCAGCACCCGTAGCGGGGGGCGTAGCTCCTACAATGAGCAGTTCTTC
TRBD1	.	TRBV5-1	TRBJ1-2	CASSWGTGTGYGYTF	TGCGCCAGCAGCTGGGGGACAGGGACCGGCTATGGCTACACCTTC
.	few	TRBV7-2	TRBJ2-7	CASSLSRFWSYEQYF	TGTGCCAGCAGCTTATCGAGGTTTTGGTCCTACGAGCAGTACTTC
.	once	TRBV20-1	TRBJ2-3	CSAPWTDADTQYF	TGCAGTGCCCCATGGACAGACGCAGATACGCAGTATTTT
TRBD1	medium-sized	TRBV20-1	TRBJ1-6	CSAREPQGANSPLHF	TGCAGTGCTAGAGAACCACAGGGGGCGAATTCACCCCTCCACTTT
.	.	TRBV19	TRBJ1-2	CASSMSADSNYGYTF	TGTGCCAGTAGTATGAGTGCGGACAGCAACTATGGCTACACCTTC
TRBD1	once	TRBV20-1	TRBJ2-2	CSARDVGQGNTGELFF	TGCAGTGCTAGAGATGTTGGACAGGGAAACACCGGGGAGCTGTTTTTT
.	few	TRBV12-3/TRBV12-4	TRBJ1-5	CASSRGGDTQHF	TGTGCCAGCAGCCGAGGGGGAGATACGCAGCATTTT
.	.	TRBV11-2	TRBJ2-6	CASSLALPGANVLTF	TGTGCCAGCAGCTTAGCCTTACCTGGGGCCAACGTCCTGACTTTC
.	.	TRBV9	TRBJ2-1	CASSEGGAYNEQFF	TGTGCCAGCAGCGAAGGCGGGGCCTACAATGAGCAGTTCTTC
.	.	TRBV7-3	TRBJ1-3	CASSLMAGSGTIYF	TGTGCCAGCAGCTTAATGGCAGGGTCGGGCACCATATATTTT
.	.	TRBV20-1	TRBJ1-1	CSADRLQGPNTEAFF	TGCAGTGCAGACCGCCTACAGGGCCCGAACACTGAAGCTTTCTTT
TRBD2	.	TRBV27	TRBJ2-3	CASSSAGASGTGITQYF	TGTGCCAGCAGTTCCGCGGGGGCTAGCGGGACTGGTATTACGCAGTATTTT
.	.	TRBV5-1	TRBJ2-2	CASSLEGGSGTGELFF	TGCGCCAGCAGCTTGGAGGGGGGCTCGGGCACCGGGGAGCTGTTTTTT
TRBD1	.	TRBV7-3	TRBJ2-2	CASSRDRGSCGELFF	TGTGCCAGCAGCCGGGACAGGGGAAGTTGTGGGGAGCTGTTTTTT
TRBD2	.	TRBV27	TRBJ2-1	CASSSAAGDVYNEQFF	TGTGCCAGCAGTTCAGCAGCGGGAGATGTCTACAATGAGCAGTTCTTC
.	few	TRBV6-1	TRBJ1-6	CASSERGLPLHF	TGTGCCAGCAGTGAAAGGGGGTTACCCCTCCACTTT
.	.	TRBV24-1	TRBJ2-7	CATSDFYEQYF	TGTGCCACCAGTGATTTCTACGAGCAGTACTTC
.	medium-sized	TRBV5-1	TRBJ2-5	CASSFSHKETQYF	TGCGCCAGCAGCTTTAGCCACAAAGAGACCCAGTACTTC
.	.	TRBV2	TRBJ2-3	CASRARGGTDTQYF	TGTGCCAGCAGGGCCCGGGGAGGCACAGATACGCAGTATTTT
.	.	TRBV27	TRBJ1-5	CATKPSGTSANQPQHF	TGTGCCACCAAGCCGTCCGGGACAAGTGCCAATCAGCCCCAGCATTTT
.	.	TRBV6-1	TRBJ2-2	CASWDPGHGLNTGELFF	TGTGCCAGCTGGGATCCGGGACATGGGTTAAACACCGGGGAGCTGTTTTTT
TRBD2	.	TRBV14	TRBJ2-1	CASIQYGGGHNEQFF	TGTGCCAGCATCCAGTACGGGGGGGGCCACAATGAGCAGTTCTTC
TRBD2	once	TRBV11-3	TRBJ2-7	CASSLTSGRRGEQYF	TGTGCCAGCAGCTTGACTAGCGGGAGAAGGGGCGAGCAGTACTTC
.	.	TRBV4-3	TRBJ2-2	CASSQGASGELFF	TGCGCCAGCAGCCAAGGTGCGTCAGGGGAGCTGTTTTTT
.	.	TRBV6-2/TRBV6-3	TRBJ2-7	CARTLRDPASYEQYF	TGTGCCAGGACTCTCCGGGACCCCGCTTCCTACGAGCAGTACTTC
.	few	TRBV15	TRBJ2-5	CATSRDGGPQETQYF	TGTGCCACCAGCAGAGATGGGGGGCCGCAGGAGACCCAGTACTTC
.	.	TRBV4-1	TRBJ2-5	CASSNSDSSQETQYF	TGCGCCAGCAGCAACTCCGACAGCTCCCAAGAGACCCAGTACTTC
.	few	TRBV19	TRBJ2-3	CASRKLRESTDTQYF	TGTGCCAGTAGAAAACTCAGGGAAAGCACAGATACGCAGTATTTT
.	once	TRBV5-1	TRBJ2-7	CASSLSVALRYEQYF	TGCGCCAGCAGCTTGTCAGTGGCCCTGCGCTACGAGCAGTACTTC
.	.	TRBV19	TRBJ1-6	CASGTRAEESPLHF	TGTGCCAGTGGGACAAGGGCGGAGGAGTCACCCCTCCACTTT
TRBD2	.	TRBV9	TRBJ2-5	CASSVDSGRGETQYF	TGTGCCAGCAGCGTAGATAGCGGGAGAGGGGAGACCCAGTACTTC
.	few	TRBV6-1	TRBJ2-7	CASTHSYEQYF	TGTGCCAGCACCCACAGCTACGAGCAGTACTTC